These 7 T cell receptor beta chains were all obtained from the same sample, sequenced in a study of tumor-infiltrating lymphocytes in primary liver carcinoma. Researchers generated TCR beta cDNA from 500 ng of total RNA, relying on a constant-region primer. Three-round nested multiplex PCR performed with slightly modified ARM-PCR produced the TCR beta libraries. Forward primers for TRBV1-TRBV30 and a C-beta reverse primer served the first two PCR rounds, at about 9 cycles each. TCRdb used MiXCR to reprocess the multiplex PCR reads, holding one entry per CDR3 protein. Among about 120,000 distinct CDR3 sequences listed, 65% to 75% were seen once. Unsorted bulk tissue (roughly 19-30 mg) underwent RNA and DNA co-extraction. Sequenced input: tumor-adjacent normal liver tissue. Source of these receptors: a woman in her fifties or sixties with primary liver carcinoma and hepatitis B virus infection.

A remark on this clonotype: Mismatch with germline at one junction end may stem from a read error. The chain uses TRBV7-8 and TRBJ1-2, with D possibly being TRBD1 (5 bases). Germline V gene sequence: CDR1 SGHVS, CDR2 FQNEAQ. The CDR3 is 16 residues long. CDR3 bases: TGTGCCAGCAGCCCTCACAGTGGGGCAGTAAACTATGCCTACACCTTC. It translates to CASSPHSGAVNYAYTF. Based on the CDR3 plus reference TRBV7-8 and TRBJ1-2, the full variable domain is GAGVSQSPRYKVAKRGQDVALRCDPISGHVSLFWYQQALGQGPEFLTYFQNEAQLDKSGLPSDRFFAERPEGSVSTLKIQRTQQEDSAVYLCASSPHSGAVNYAYTFGSGTRLTVV.

Concerning this clonotype itself: A junction boundary mismatches the germline segment, possibly from a read error. V gene TRBV10-1 combines with J gene TRBJ2-1; D call uncertain. There are 13 residues in the CDR3. CDR1 WNHNN and CDR2 SYGVQD come from the germline V gene (reference sequence). The chain's CDR3 is CANSESRVNEQFF. CDR3 bases: TGCGCCAACAGTGAGTCTAGGGTCAATGAACAGTTCTTC.

Many counts were recorded for this clonotype. The rearrangement joins TRBV14 to TRBJ2-5; possible D gene TRBD2, 6 bases. CDR1 is SGHDN and CDR2 is FVKESK in the germline V gene. V was shortened by 4 bases and J by 3 bases, with 6 bases between the two germline ends. The CDR3 has 12 amino acids. This chain's CDR3 is CASSRGEETQYF. CDR3 in DNA: TGTGCCAGCAGCCGGGGGGAAGAGACCCAGTACTTC. The entire variable domain, with the rest obtained from reference TRBV14 and TRBJ2-5, is as follows: EAGVTQFPSHSVIEKGQTVTLRCDPISGHDNLYWYRRVMGKEIKFLLHFVKESKQDESGMPNNRFLAERTGGTYSTLKVQPAELEDSGVYFCASSRGEETQYFGPGTRLLVL.

A note on this clonotype: Germline is not matched at one junction end, which may reflect a read error. The J gene is TRBJ2-3, the V gene TRBV2, with TRBD1 as a possible D gene (6 bases). The germline V gene encodes CDR1 SNHLY and CDR2 FYNNEI. CDR3 size: 14 residues. CDR3 sequence: CASSGQVFTVTQYF. As DNA, the CDR3 is TGTGCCAGCAGTGGACAGGTATTCACAGTTACGCAGTATTTT.

To note about this clonotype: Since a much larger clone is just one base distant, this may be a read error. This chain links TRBV5-1 with TRBJ2-7; 10 nucleotides align to TRBD1. CDR1 SGHRS and CDR2 YFSETQ come from the germline V gene. This CDR3 is built from 15 residues. The CDR3 nucleotides read TGCGCCAGAAGCTCACCGGACAGGGGGAGTTACGAGCAGTACTTC. Its translation is CARSSPDRGSYEQYF.

Notes on this clonotype: A read error may produce the germline difference seen at one junction end. The chain has TRBV2 and TRBJ2-4, with D unclear. Germline CDR1 is SNHLY and CDR2 is FYNNEI. CDR3 length: 11 amino acids. The CDR3 region is CVSSDGSKQYF. CDR3 bases: TGTGTCAGCAGTGATGGGTCAAAGCAGTACTTC.

Comment on this clonotype: Sequence at one end of the junction differs from germline and may be a read error. This chain uses TRBV29-1 with TRBJ2-5, with 15 bases that match TRBD2. This CDR3 spans 15 amino acids. Germline values: CDR1 SQVTM, CDR2 ANQGSEA. CDR3 sequence: CSVKGLAGGYEIQYF. The CDR3 coding sequence is TGCAGTGTTAAAGGACTAGCGGGAGGGTATGAGATCCAGTACTTC.